These 14 T cell receptor beta chains share one sample of origin, sequenced in a study of monozygotic twins with inflammatory bowel disease. Reprocessing the 5' RACE reads, TCRdb reports a single entry for every CDR3 protein and omits DNA. This repertoire includes approximately 300,000 distinct CDR3 sequences. The sequenced material came from blood. These receptors came from a human donor with ulcerative colitis or Crohn's disease, or a healthy co-twin of an affected twin (not recorded which).

This CDR3 is CAISGGTGFGEQYF. The chain carries TRBV10-3 and TRBJ2-7; lacking DNA, the TRBD1 call made by TCRdb goes unchecked. The CDR3 length is 14 residues. Germline values: CDR1 ENHRY, CDR2 SYGVKD.

The chain joins TRBV11-2 to TRBJ2-5; TCRdb designates TRBD1, a call that cannot be tested without DNA. CDR1 and CDR2 from the germline V gene are SGHAT and FQNNGV. The CDR3 runs to 14 residues. The CDR3 sequence is CASSPTGALETQYF.

J is TRBJ1-5 and V is TRBV27; TCRdb's assignment of TRBD1 cannot be checked, as there is no DNA. The CDR3 consists of 16 residues. The V gene's germline CDR1 is MNHEY and CDR2 SMNVEV (reference sequence). Here the CDR3 reads CASSLVGQGANQPQHF.

The genes are TRBV7-2 and TRBJ2-7; as DNA is missing, the TRBD1 call by TCRdb cannot be tested. This CDR3 spans 13 amino acids. From germline, CDR1 is SGHTA and CDR2 FQGNSA. The CDR3 is CASSLSMGVKEYF. The complete variable domain, with remaining parts taken from reference TRBV7-2 and TRBJ2-7, reads GAGVSQSPSNKVTEKGKDVELRCDPISGHTALYWYRQSLGQGLEFLIYFQGNSAPDKSGLPSDRFSAERTGGSVSTLTIQRTQQEDSAVYLCASSLSMGVKEYFGPGTRLTVT.

The rearrangement joins TRBV28 to TRBJ2-1; TCRdb's D gene call, TRBD2, goes unchecked for lack of DNA. This CDR3 is 17 amino acids long. Germline CDR1 MDHEN, CDR2 SYDVKM. CDR3 loop: CASSLFSMVAGGNEQFF. The full variable domain, with the rest looked up from reference TRBV28 and TRBJ2-1, is DVKVTQSSRYLVKRTGEKVFLECVQDMDHENMFWYRQDPGLGLRLIYFSYDVKMKEKGDIPEGYSVSREKKERFSLILESASTNQTSMYLCASSLFSMVAGGNEQFFGPGTRLTVL.

The chain is built from TRBV20-1 and TRBJ2-5. Germline V CDR1 and CDR2: DFQATT, SNEGSKA (reference sequence). The CDR3 is 13 residues long. The CDR3 sequence: CSASFRIGETQYF.

The rearrangement uses TRBV7-8 and TRBJ2-5; TCRdb lists TRBD1, though no DNA is available to test this call. The CDR3 extends over 14 amino acids. The V gene's germline CDR1 is SGHVS and CDR2 FQNEAQ. CDR3 region: CASSLVRGEETQYF. Together with reference TRBV7-8 and TRBJ2-5, the CDR3 gives the full variable domain: GAGVSQSPRYKVAKRGQDVALRCDPISGHVSLFWYQQALGQGPEFLTYFQNEAQLDKSGLPSDRFFAERPEGSVSTLKIQRTQQEDSAVYLCASSLVRGEETQYFGPGTRLLVL.

The chain recombines TRBV11-2 with TRBJ1-3. The CDR3 spans 16 residues. CDR1 is SGHAT, CDR2 FQNNGV, per germline. The CDR3 here is CASSLDPLRFGNTIYF.

The chain carries TRBV3-1 and TRBJ2-1; as DNA is missing, the TRBD1 call by TCRdb cannot be tested. Looked up from germline, CDR1 is LGHDT and CDR2 is YNNKEL (reference sequence). This CDR3 has 12 residues. The CDR3 loop reads CASSPTTGGPFF.

V gene TRBV7-2 combines with J gene TRBJ2-5; TCRdb's D call of TRBD1 is untestable without DNA. This CDR3 contains 14 residues. The germline V gene encodes CDR1 SGHTA and CDR2 FQGNSA. CDR3 loop: CASSLSGAVETQYF. Variable domain in full (rest from reference TRBV7-2 and TRBJ2-5): GAGVSQSPSNKVTEKGKDVELRCDPISGHTALYWYRQSLGQGLEFLIYFQGNSAPDKSGLPSDRFSAERTGGSVSTLTIQRTQQEDSAVYLCASSLSGAVETQYFGPGTRLLVL.

The CDR3 reads CASSVSTFSGNTIYF. This sequence joins TRBV7-2 and TRBJ1-3. The germline CDR1 and CDR2 sequences are SGHTA and FQGNSA. The CDR3 is 15 amino acids.

The chain uses TRBV5-1 and TRBJ1-5. CDR3 length: 13 residues. Germline V gene sequence: CDR1 SGHRS, CDR2 YFSETQ. CDR3 residues: CASSLVEGQPQHF. Full variable domain (missing parts from reference TRBV5-1 and TRBJ1-5): KAGVTQTPRYLIKTRGQQVTLSCSPISGHRSVSWYQQTPGQGLQFLFEYFSETQRNKGNFPGRFSGRQFSNSRSEMNVSTLELGDSALYLCASSLVEGQPQHFGDGTRLSIL.

The gene calls are TRBV19 and TRBJ2-1. Germline CDR1 LNHDA, CDR2 SQIVND (reference sequence). This CDR3 spans 14 amino acids. This chain's CDR3 is CAISNGQTNNEQFF.

The V gene is TRBV12-3 or TRBV12-4, the J gene TRBJ1-1. This CDR3 has 18 amino acids. Here the CDR3 reads CASSSGAGTVIMNTEAFF.